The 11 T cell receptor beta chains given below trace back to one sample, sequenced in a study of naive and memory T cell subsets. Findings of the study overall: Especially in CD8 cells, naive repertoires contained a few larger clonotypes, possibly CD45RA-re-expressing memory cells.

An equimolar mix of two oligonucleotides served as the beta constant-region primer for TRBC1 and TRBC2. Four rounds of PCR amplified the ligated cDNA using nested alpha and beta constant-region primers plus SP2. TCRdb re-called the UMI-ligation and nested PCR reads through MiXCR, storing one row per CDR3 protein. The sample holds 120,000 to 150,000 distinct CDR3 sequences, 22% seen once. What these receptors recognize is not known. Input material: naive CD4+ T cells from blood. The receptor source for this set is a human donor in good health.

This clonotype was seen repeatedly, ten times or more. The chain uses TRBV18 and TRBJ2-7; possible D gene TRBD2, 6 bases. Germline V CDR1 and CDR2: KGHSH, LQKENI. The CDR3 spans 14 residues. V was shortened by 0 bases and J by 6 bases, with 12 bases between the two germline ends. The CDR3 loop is CASSPPTSYREQYF. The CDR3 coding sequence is TGTGCCAGCTCACCACCGACTAGTTACCGCGAGCAGTACTTC.

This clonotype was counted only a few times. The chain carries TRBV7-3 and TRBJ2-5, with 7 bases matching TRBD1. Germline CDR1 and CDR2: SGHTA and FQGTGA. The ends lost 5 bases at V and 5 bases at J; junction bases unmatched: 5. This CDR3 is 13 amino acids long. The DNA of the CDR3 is TGTGCCAGCAGCACGACAGGGTGGGAGACCCAGTACTTC. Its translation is CASSTTGWETQYF.

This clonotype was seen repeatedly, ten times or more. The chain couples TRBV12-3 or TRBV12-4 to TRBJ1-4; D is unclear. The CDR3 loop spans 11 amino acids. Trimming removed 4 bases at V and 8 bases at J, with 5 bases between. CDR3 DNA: TGTGCCAGCAGTTGGAGGGAAAAACTGTTTTTT. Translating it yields CASSWREKLFF.

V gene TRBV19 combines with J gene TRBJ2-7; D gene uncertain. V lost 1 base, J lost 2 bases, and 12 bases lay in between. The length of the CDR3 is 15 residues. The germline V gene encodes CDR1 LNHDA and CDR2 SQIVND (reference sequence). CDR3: CASSIAPGYPYEQYF. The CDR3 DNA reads TGTGCCAGTAGTATAGCCCCCGGGTACCCCTACGAGCAGTACTTC.

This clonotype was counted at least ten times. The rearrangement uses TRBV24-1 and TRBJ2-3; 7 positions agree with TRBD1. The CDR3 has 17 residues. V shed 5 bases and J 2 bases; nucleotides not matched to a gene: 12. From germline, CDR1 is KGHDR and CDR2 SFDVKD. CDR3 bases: TGTGCCACCAGTGGGGGACAGCCGGAATTTTTCACAGATACGCAGTATTTT. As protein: CATSGGQPEFFTDTQYF.

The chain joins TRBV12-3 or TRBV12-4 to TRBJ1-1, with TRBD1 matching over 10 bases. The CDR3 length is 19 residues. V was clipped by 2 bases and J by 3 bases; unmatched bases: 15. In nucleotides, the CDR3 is TGTGCCAGCAGTTTAATGATGGGACAGGGGATCGTATCCCACACTGAAGCTTTCTTT. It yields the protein CASSLMMGQGIVSHTEAFF.

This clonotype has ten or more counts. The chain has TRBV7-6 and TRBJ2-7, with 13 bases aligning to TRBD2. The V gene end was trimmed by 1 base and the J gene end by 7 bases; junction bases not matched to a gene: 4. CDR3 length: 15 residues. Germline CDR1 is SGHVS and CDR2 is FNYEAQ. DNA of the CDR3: TGTGCCAGCAGCTTAGGGCCGGGACTAGCGGGGGAGCAGTACTTC. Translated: CASSLGPGLAGEQYF.

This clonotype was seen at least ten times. The CDR3 nucleotides are TGTGCCAGCAGTTTGGACAGCCTTTGGAATGAGCAGTTCTTC. Translated: CASSLDSLWNEQFF. The chain is built from TRBV28 and TRBJ2-1, with a tentative D call TRBD1 (6 bases). This CDR3 region has 14 residues. Deletions cut 3 bases from V and 7 bases from J, with 13 bases between. The germline CDR1 and CDR2 sequences are MDHEN and SYDVKM. The full variable domain, in which reference TRBV28 and TRBJ2-1 provide the parts outside the CDR3, is DVKVTQSSRYLVKRTGEKVFLECVQDMDHENMFWYRQDPGLGLRLIYFSYDVKMKEKGDIPEGYSVSREKKERFSLILESASTNQTSMYLCASSLDSLWNEQFFGPGTRLTVL.

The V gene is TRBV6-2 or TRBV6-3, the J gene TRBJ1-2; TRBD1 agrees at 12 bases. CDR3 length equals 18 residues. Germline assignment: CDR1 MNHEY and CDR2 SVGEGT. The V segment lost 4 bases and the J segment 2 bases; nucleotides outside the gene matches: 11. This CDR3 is CASSSPKGQGAINYGYTF. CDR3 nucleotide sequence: TGTGCCAGCAGTTCCCCCAAGGGACAGGGGGCAATCAACTATGGCTACACCTTC.

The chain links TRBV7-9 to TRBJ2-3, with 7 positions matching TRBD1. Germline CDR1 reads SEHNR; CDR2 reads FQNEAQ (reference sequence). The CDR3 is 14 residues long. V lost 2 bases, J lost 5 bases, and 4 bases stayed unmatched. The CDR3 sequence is CASSLKGARDTQYF. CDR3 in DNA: TGTGCCAGCAGCTTAAAGGGGGCAAGAGATACGCAGTATTTT.

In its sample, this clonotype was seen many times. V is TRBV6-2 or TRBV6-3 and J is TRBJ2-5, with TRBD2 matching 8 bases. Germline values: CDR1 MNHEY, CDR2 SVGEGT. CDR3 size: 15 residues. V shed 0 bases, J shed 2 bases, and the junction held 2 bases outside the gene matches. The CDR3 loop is CASSYSGLDQETQYF. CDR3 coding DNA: TGTGCCAGCAGTTACTCGGGACTAGATCAAGAGACCCAGTACTTC.